This TCR beta chain was sequenced for a study of blood T cell repertoires in COVID-19. Study at large: COVID-19 samples collected from the United States, Italy and Spain covered acute and convalescent phases.

Followed longitudinally, the Seattle patients had been enrolled during active infection. Germline V gene sequence: CDR1 KGHSH, CDR2 LQKENI. The CDR3 covers 19 residues. The V end lost 1 base, the J end lost 6 bases, and 25 bases lay between the germline ends. Authors' methods: Amplification with reference gene primers provided the estimates of nucleated cell counts. Libraries were prepared by immunoSEQ multiplex PCR; TCRdb keeps only in-frame clonotypes and omits some of them. V and J calls and clone size are as listed in that table; D and trimming were resolved from the DNA. The table shows around 270,000 clones, with approximately 86% occurring only once.

The sequencing sample was made of peripheral blood. The TCR sequence derives from an older woman with COVID-19, enrolled during active disease. The J gene is TRBJ2-1, the V gene TRBV18, with D tentatively TRBD2 (5 bases). The chain's CDR3 is CASSPLGRTGPRGSNEQFF. The CDR3 region has the DNA TGTGCCAGCTCACCACTTGGCCGGACCGGGCCCAGAGGGTCCAATGAGCAGTTCTTC.